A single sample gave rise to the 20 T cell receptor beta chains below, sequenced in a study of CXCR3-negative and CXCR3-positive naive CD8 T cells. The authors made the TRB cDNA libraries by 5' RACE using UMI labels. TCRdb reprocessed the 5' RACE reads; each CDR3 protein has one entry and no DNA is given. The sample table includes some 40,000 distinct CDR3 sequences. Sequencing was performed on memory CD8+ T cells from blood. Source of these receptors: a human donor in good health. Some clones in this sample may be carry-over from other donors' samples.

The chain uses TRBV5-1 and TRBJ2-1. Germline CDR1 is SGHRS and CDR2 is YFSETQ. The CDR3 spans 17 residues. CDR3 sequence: CASSSVSDRYSYNEQFF. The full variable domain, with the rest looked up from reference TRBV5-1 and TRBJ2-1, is KAGVTQTPRYLIKTRGQQVTLSCSPISGHRSVSWYQQTPGQGLQFLFEYFSETQRNKGNFPGRFSGRQFSNSRSEMNVSTLELGDSALYLCASSSVSDRYSYNEQFFGPGTRLTVL.

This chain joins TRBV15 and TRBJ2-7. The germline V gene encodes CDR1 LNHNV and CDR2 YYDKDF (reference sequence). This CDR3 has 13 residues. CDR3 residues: CATSKDDALEQYF.

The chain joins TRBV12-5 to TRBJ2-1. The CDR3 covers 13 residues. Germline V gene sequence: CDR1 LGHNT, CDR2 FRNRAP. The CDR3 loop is CASGLPNYNEQFF.

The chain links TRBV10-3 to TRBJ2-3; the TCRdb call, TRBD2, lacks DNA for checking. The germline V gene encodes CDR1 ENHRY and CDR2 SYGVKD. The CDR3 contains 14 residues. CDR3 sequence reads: CAILSGDITDTQYF.

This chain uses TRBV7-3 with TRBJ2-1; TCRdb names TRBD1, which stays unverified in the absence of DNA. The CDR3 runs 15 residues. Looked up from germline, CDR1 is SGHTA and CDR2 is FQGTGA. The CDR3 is CASSAGTASYSEQFF.

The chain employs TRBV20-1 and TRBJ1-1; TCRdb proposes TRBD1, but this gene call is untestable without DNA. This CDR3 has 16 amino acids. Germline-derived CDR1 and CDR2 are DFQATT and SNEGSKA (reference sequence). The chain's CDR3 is CSARDSRGTMNTEAFF.

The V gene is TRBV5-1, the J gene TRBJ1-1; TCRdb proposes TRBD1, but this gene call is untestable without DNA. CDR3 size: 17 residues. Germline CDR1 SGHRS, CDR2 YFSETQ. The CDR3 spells CASSFPGQGARGTEAFF.

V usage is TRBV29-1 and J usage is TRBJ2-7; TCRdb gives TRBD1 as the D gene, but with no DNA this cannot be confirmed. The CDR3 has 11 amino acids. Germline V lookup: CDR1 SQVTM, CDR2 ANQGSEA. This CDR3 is CSVERGTWQYF.

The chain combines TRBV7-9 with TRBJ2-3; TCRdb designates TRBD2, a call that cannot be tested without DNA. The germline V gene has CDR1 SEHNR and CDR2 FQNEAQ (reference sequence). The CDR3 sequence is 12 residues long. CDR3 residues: CASSFRAYTQYF.

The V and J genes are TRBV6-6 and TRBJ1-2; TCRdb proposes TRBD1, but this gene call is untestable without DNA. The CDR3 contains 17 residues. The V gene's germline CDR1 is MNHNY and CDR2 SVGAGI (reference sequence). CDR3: CASSHVLRGESGYGYTF.

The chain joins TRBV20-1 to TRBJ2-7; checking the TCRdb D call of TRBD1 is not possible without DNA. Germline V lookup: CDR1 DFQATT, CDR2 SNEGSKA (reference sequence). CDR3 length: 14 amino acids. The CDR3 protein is CSARGERETYEQYF.

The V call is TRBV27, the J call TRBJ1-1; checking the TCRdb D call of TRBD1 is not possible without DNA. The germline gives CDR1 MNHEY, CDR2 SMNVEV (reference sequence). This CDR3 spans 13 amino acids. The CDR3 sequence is CASSSTGNTEAFF.

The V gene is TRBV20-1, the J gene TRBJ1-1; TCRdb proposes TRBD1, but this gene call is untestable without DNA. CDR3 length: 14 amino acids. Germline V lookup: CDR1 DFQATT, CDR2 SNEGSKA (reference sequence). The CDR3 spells CSARDRGRLTEAFF.

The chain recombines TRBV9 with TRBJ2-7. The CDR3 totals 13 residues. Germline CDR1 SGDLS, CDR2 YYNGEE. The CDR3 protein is CASSGGTASEQYF.

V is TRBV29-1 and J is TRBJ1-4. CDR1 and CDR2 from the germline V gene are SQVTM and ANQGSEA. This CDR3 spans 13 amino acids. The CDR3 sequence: CSAEATAQEKLFF.

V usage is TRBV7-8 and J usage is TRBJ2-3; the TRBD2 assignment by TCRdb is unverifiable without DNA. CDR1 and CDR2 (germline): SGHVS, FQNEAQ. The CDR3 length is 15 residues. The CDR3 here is CASSFLRGGTDTQYF.

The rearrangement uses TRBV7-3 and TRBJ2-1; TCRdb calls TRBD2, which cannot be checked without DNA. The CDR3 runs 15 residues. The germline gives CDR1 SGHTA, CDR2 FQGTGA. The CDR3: CASSLTGRQGHEQFF.

The CDR3 sequence is CSVVGGRLSSYNEQFF. The chain joins TRBV29-1 to TRBJ2-1; the TCRdb D gene call, TRBD2, has no DNA to confirm it. The CDR3 sequence is 16 residues long. The germline CDR1 and CDR2 sequences are SQVTM and ANQGSEA.

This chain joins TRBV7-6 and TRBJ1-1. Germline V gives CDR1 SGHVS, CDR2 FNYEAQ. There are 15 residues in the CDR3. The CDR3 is CASSLGLGIVAEAFF.

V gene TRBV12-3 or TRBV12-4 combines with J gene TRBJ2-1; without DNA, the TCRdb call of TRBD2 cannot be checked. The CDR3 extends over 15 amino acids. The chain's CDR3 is CASSASGSLFEEQFF.